Given below is one T cell receptor (beta chain) in context. Its antigen is not identified. The germline V gene has CDR1 LNHNV and CDR2 YYDKDF (reference sequence). V gave up 0 bases and J gave up 7 bases, with 12 bases separating them. The CDR3 has 14 residues. These data originate in a study of T cell responses to AZD1222 COVID-19 vaccine. Findings and caveats of the study: Spike-wide vaccine-associated CD4 TCRs dominated at 160-218 and 743-854.

The repertoire was sequenced with immunoSEQ multiplex PCR; TCRdb's copy has only in-frame clones and lacks some. The sample lists about 89,000 clones, 75% to 90% occurring once. The material sequenced was peripheral blood, taken 28 days after the second AZD1222 dose. This chain connects TRBV15 to TRBJ1-2; D is possibly TRBD1 (6 bases). The receptor was isolated from an adult who received the AZD1222 COVID-19 vaccine. Written as DNA, the CDR3 is TGTGCCACCAGCAGAGATCGGTCAGGGGCTGGCTACACCTTC. Its protein product is CATSRDRSGAGYTF.